The present TCR beta chain was sequenced within a study of identifying expanded T cells in peripheral blood. Findings and limits, study-wide: About 1.2 clones differed between technical replicates, versus about 16 and 19 over time. Clone count variance between roughly 2-week samples rose with total template count.

As regards this clone: Its antigen is not identified.

CDR1 is SEHNR and CDR2 is FQNEAQ in the germline V gene (reference sequence). The length of the CDR3 is 13 residues. V shed 1 base and J shed 6 bases, with 7 bases lying between them. Profiling relied on immunoSEQ multiplex PCR, and the TCRdb table lists in-frame clones only, not all of them. The table lists around 81,000 clones, around 83% of them singletons. During the collection period, no donor immune events like infections were recorded. The receptor's source is a person aged 18-70 years in good health. The source material was blood. This chain joins TRBV7-9 and TRBJ2-1; D uncertain. This CDR3 is CASSLGAGNEQFF. As DNA, the CDR3 is TGTGCCAGCAGCTTAGGGGCAGGCAATGAGCAGTTCTTC. The entire variable domain, with the rest obtained from reference TRBV7-9 and TRBJ2-1, is as follows: DTGVSQNPRHKITKRGQNVTFRCDPISEHNRLYWYRQTLGQGPEFLTYFQNEAQLEKSRLLSDRFSAERPKGSFSTLEIQRTEQGDSAMYLCASSLGAGNEQFFGPGTRLTVL.